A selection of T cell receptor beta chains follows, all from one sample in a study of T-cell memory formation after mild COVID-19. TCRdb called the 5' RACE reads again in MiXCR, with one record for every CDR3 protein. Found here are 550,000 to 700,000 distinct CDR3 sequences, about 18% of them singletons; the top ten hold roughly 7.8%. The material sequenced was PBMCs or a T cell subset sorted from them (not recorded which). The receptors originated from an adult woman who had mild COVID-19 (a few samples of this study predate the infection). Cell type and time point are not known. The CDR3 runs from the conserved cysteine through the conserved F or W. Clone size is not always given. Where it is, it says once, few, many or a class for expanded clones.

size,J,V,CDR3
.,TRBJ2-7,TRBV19,CASSLPGTGTYEQYF
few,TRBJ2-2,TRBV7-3,CASSTFLDTGELFF
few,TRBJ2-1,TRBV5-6,CASSLVSQFEQFF
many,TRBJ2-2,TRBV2,CASTGRAGELFF
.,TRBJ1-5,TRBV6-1,CASTPDGFNQPQHF
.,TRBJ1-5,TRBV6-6,CASRQVLNQPQHF
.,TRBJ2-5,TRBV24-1,CATSEDTEETQYF
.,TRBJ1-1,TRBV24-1,CATRGPREDTEAFF
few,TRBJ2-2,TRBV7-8,CASSLGAQSNTGELFF
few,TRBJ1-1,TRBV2,CASTLGTGLGTEAFF
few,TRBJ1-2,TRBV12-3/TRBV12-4,CASSPAAGVYGYTF
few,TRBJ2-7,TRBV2,CASSTVKEQYF
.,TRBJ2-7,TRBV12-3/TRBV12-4,CASSLAPRSYEQYF
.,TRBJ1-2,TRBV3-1,CATRREQGAGGYTF
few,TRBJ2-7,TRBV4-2,CASSQELVYEQYF
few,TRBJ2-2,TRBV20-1,CSAKRGTGELFF
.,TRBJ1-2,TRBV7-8,CASSLAVISGTPYGYTF
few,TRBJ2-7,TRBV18,CASSPGREAYEQYF
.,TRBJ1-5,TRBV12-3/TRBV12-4,CASSEAVGRNQPQHF
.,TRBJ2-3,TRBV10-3,CATSVGMQGVNTQYF
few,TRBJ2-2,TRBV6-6,CASRKLTGTRTGELFF
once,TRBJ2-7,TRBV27,CASSPQRGTGAYEQYF
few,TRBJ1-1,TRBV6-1,CASSFDGGTNTEAFF
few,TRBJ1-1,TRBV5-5,CASSLLMVTEAFF
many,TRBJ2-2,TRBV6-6,CASSYSTQGDTGELFF
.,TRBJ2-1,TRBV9,CASSVASGQYYNEQFF
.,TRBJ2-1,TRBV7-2,CASSLDPGTGGSYNEQFF
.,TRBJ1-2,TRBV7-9,CASSWQLEAGTQGYTF
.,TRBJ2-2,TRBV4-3,CASSQESPQRSNTGELFF